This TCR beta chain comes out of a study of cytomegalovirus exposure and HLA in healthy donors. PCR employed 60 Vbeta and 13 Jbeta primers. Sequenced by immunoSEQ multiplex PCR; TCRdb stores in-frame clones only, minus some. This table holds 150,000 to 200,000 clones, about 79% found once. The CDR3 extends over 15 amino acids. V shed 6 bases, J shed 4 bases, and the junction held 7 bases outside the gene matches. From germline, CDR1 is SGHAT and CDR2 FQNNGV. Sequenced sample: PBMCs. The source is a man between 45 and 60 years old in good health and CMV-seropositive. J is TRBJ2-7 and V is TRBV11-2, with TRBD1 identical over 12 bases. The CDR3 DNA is TGTGCCAGCAGTTCCGGGACAGGGGGCACGTACGAGCAGTACGTC. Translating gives CASSSGTGGTYEQYV.